What follows describes a single T cell receptor beta chain. The data were obtained in a study of blood T cell repertoires in COVID-19. From germline, CDR1 is SNHLY and CDR2 FYNNEI. CDR3 size: 15 residues. V was pared by 2 bases and J by 6 bases, with 7 bases of the junction left unmatched. Profiling relied on immunoSEQ multiplex PCR, and the TCRdb table lists in-frame clones only, not all of them. Altogether a few hundred thousand clones are present, about 90% being singletons, with the ten largest covering 2.5% to 3.5%. The sequence derives from a woman in her thirties who had recovered from COVID-19. The gene calls are TRBV2 and TRBJ1-1, with TRBD1 matching 9 bases. Sample: PBMCs or T cells enriched from blood (not recorded which). The CDR3 DNA is TGTGCCAGCAGTGAAATTAGGGACAGGGTTTCTGAAGCTTTCTTT. Residues: CASSEIRDRVSEAFF.